This entry is about one TCR beta chain. This entry belongs to a study of blood T cell repertoires in COVID-19. Study information: Spain, Italy and the United States supplied samples that represented acute and convalescent COVID-19. Sample material is recorded as cDNA or gDNA derived from T cells, B-cell-depleted T cells, or PBMCs.

CDR3 length: 14 amino acids. Germline V CDR1 and CDR2: KGHSH, LQKENI. With 5 bases removed from V and 4 bases from J, the gap between germline ends came to 14 bases. Original data processing: Researchers report that nucleated cell counts were estimated from reference gene primer amplification. Method: immunoSEQ multiplex PCR; TCRdb's copy keeps in-frame clones and lacks some. The D gene and trimming were derived from the DNA, and the V and J assignments and clone size from that table. The table has roughly 150,000 clones, around four fifths seen once. The chain links TRBV18 to TRBJ1-2; D call uncertain. This sequence originates from a woman in her sixties or seventies who had recovered from COVID-19. The sample was peripheral blood. The CDR3 loop reads CASSTGLRGYGYTF. The DNA for the CDR3 is TGTGCCAGCTCAACGGGCCTCCGGGGCTATGGCTACACCTTC.